One sample yielded the 27 T cell receptor beta chains listed below, sequenced in a study of T-cell reconstitution after alpha-beta-depleted transplantation in children. Preparation of the TCRbeta library used unique molecular identifiers. Using its own MiXCR run on the PCR reads, TCRdb lists one record per CDR3 protein. The table shows some 140,000 distinct CDR3 sequences, with 8.5% to 10% occurring only once. This specimen was PBMCs, mostly from graft donor cells, taken 180 days after TCRalphabeta/CD19-depleted stem cell transplant. The receptors originated from a girl under two years old who had a stem cell transplant for combined immunodeficiency, so the T cells may come from the graft donor.

The chain links TRBV20-1 to TRBJ1-5; no firm D call. CDR3 length: 15 residues. The ends were cut back, 6 bases at V and 0 bases at J, with 15 bases in the middle. Germline V CDR1 and CDR2: DFQATT, SNEGSKA (reference sequence). Here the CDR3 reads CSAPQCAHSNQPQHF. The DNA for the CDR3 is TGCAGTGCCCCACAGTGCGCACATAGCAATCAGCCCCAGCATTTT.

This clonotype has just a few counts. This chain connects TRBV4-3 to TRBJ2-1, with 7 nucleotides matching TRBD2. The V gene end was trimmed by 1 base and the J gene end by 0 bases; junction bases not matched to a gene: 6. This CDR3 spans 17 amino acids. The V gene's germline CDR1 is LGHNA and CDR2 YSLEER. The CDR3 region has the DNA TGCGCCAGCAGCCAAGGAACTGGCGGGGGCTCCTACAATGAGCAGTTCTTC. Encoded protein: CASSQGTGGGSYNEQFF.

This clonotype has at least ten counts. The rearrangement joins TRBV7-3 to TRBJ2-5; no reliable D call. This CDR3 has 12 amino acids. CDR1 is SGHTA and CDR2 is FQGTGA in the germline V gene. Trimming left V 1 base short and J 5 bases short, with 5 bases between. The CDR3 region has the DNA TGTGCCAGCAGCTTAAACGGGGAGACCCAGTACTTC. It translates to CASSLNGETQYF.

This clonotype was seen a few times. The V and J genes are TRBV7-2 and TRBJ1-1; 7 positions agree with TRBD1. With 1 base clipped from V and 1 base from J, the junction kept 3 bases outside the gene matches. The V gene's germline CDR1 is SGHTA and CDR2 FQGNSA. This CDR3 is built from 15 residues. The CDR3 DNA reads TGTGCCAGCAGCTTAGATGCAGGGGGGAACACTGAAGCTTTCTTT. This encodes CASSLDAGGNTEAFF.

The sample holds a few counts of this clonotype. The J gene is TRBJ2-1, the V gene TRBV2, with 9 bases matching TRBD2. Germline lookup yields CDR1 SNHLY and CDR2 FYNNEI. The CDR3 consists of 15 residues. Trimming took 3 bases from V and 5 from J; bases not matched to a gene: 5. The CDR3 protein is CASSDPGLANNEQFF. The CDR3 coding sequence is TGTGCCAGCAGTGATCCGGGACTAGCCAACAATGAGCAGTTCTTC.

This rearrangement joins TRBV10-3 to TRBJ1-6; possible D gene TRBD1, 6 bases. The germline gives CDR1 ENHRY, CDR2 SYGVKD. The germline V and J ends were trimmed by 0 bases and 7 bases, with 10 bases remaining between them. The CDR3 sequence is 15 residues long. The CDR3 sequence: CAISESPGENSPLHF. The CDR3 DNA sequence: TGTGCCATCAGTGAGTCTCCAGGGGAAAATTCACCCCTCCACTTT.

This clonotype occurred a few times. J is TRBJ2-2 and V is TRBV5-5; 8 bases fit TRBD2. The CDR3 runs to 17 residues. CDR1 and CDR2 from the germline V gene are SGHKS and YYEKEE (reference sequence). Trimming removed 4 bases from V and 4 bases from J; junction bases left unmatched: 12. CDR3 in amino acids: CASSAPGLVFFTGELFF. DNA for the CDR3: TGTGCCAGCAGCGCCCCGGGACTAGTTTTTTTCACCGGGGAGCTGTTTTTT.

V gene TRBV7-8 combines with J gene TRBJ1-5, with 7 positions matching TRBD1. The germline CDR1 and CDR2 sequences are SGHVS and FQNEAQ. Germline trimming cut 5 bases from V and 6 bases from J; bases unmatched to any gene: 4. The CDR3 runs to 13 residues. The CDR3 loop reads CASSRDRVQPQHF. CDR3 sequence (DNA): TGTGCCAGCAGCCGGGACAGAGTTCAGCCCCAGCATTTT. The entire variable domain, with the rest obtained from reference TRBV7-8 and TRBJ1-5, is as follows: GAGVSQSPRYKVAKRGQDVALRCDPISGHVSLFWYQQALGQGPEFLTYFQNEAQLDKSGLPSDRFFAERPEGSVSTLKIQRTQQEDSAVYLCASSRDRVQPQHFGDGTRLSIL.

The table lists this clonotype with many counts. This sequence joins TRBV21-1 and TRBJ1-2; the table's D gene call, TRBD1, was not cross checked with the DNA. TRBV21-1 is given as a pseudogene. This CDR3 has 12 amino acids. CDR3 region: CASMGQGNGYTF. The CDR3 DNA reads as TGTGCCAGCATGGGACAGGGTAATGGCTACACCTTC.

This clonotype was observed at least ten times. The V call is TRBV11-2, the J call TRBJ2-3, with TRBD2 identical over 7 bases. The germline V gene encodes CDR1 SGHAT and CDR2 FQNNGV. V lost 7 bases and J lost 6; bases outside the gene matches: 13. This CDR3 region has 15 residues. CDR3 DNA: TGTGCCAGCACCCTGACTTGGGGAGGGGTTGATACGCAGTATTTT. Translated, it gives CASTLTWGGVDTQYF.

The sample holds a few counts of this clonotype. The V call is TRBV10-3, the J call TRBJ1-1; unclear D gene. Deletions cut 6 bases from V and 6 bases from J, with 14 bases between. CDR3 size: 13 residues. In germline, CDR1 is ENHRY, CDR2 SYGVKD. Written as DNA, the CDR3 is TGTGCCATCAGCCCGTCTGGGAGGCCTGAAGCTTTCTTT. Amino acids: CAISPSGRPEAFF.

This clonotype was recorded many times. The J gene is TRBJ2-1, the V gene TRBV10-3; no reliable D call. The germline V gene has CDR1 ENHRY and CDR2 SYGVKD. The CDR3 totals 11 residues. The germline V and J ends were trimmed by 4 bases and 3 bases, with 1 base remaining between them. CDR3 loop: CAISGYNEQFF. DNA of the CDR3: TGTGCCATCAGTGGCTACAATGAGCAGTTCTTC.

There are many counts of this clonotype. The V call is TRBV25-1, the J call TRBJ2-1; D may be TRBD2 (5 bases). Germline V gene sequence: CDR1 MGHDK, CDR2 SYGVNS. The V end lost 4 bases, the J end lost 0 bases, and 7 bases lay between the germline ends. The CDR3 is 14 residues long. The chain's CDR3 is CASSGESSYNEQFF. The CDR3 DNA sequence: TGTGCCAGCAGTGGGGAGAGCTCCTACAATGAGCAGTTCTTC.

V usage is TRBV11-2 and J usage is TRBJ2-5, with 8 bases that match TRBD1. The CDR3 is 15 residues long. Germline V gene lookup returns CDR1 SGHAT and CDR2 FQNNGV. V trimming: 7 bases; J trimming: 5 bases; junction bases outside the gene matches: 12. The CDR3 spells CASTIPGTGGETQYF. The CDR3 bases are TGTGCCAGCACCATCCCCGGGACAGGAGGGGAGACCCAGTACTTC.

The chain recombines TRBV6-1 with TRBJ1-1, with D unresolved. Trimming left V 7 bases short and J 0 bases short, with 12 bases between. The CDR3 is 14 residues long. Germline CDR1 MNHNS, CDR2 SASEGT. As DNA, the CDR3 is TGTGCCAGCAAAATACCCGGGATGAACACTGAAGCTTTCTTT. Its translation: CASKIPGMNTEAFF.

In this sample, this clonotype turned up a few times. V gene TRBV20-1 combines with J gene TRBJ2-1, with 8 bases fitting TRBD1. This CDR3 is 13 amino acids long. Germline lookup yields CDR1 DFQATT and CDR2 SNEGSKA (reference sequence). Trimming removed 7 bases from V and 7 bases from J; junction bases left unmatched: 9. CDR3 coding DNA: TGCAGTGGTTTAAGGACAGGGCCAAATGAGCAGTTCTTC. It is translated as CSGLRTGPNEQFF.

The chain has TRBV5-1 and TRBJ2-5; weak D call: TRBD1 (5 bases). The CDR3 spans 12 residues. Germline V gives CDR1 SGHRS, CDR2 YFSETQ. V was pared by 0 bases and J by 10 bases, with 10 bases between. CDR3 amino acids: CASSLGRGYQYF. The CDR3 DNA is TGCGCCAGCAGCTTGGGAAGGGGATACCAGTACTTC.

The V gene is TRBV20-1, the J gene TRBJ2-5; tentative D call: TRBD1 (6 bases). This CDR3 contains 13 residues. The germline CDR1 and CDR2 sequences are DFQATT and SNEGSKA (reference sequence). V lost 1 base and J 4 bases, leaving 10 bases between the germline ends. CDR3 protein: CSARGDIRETQYF. CDR3 in DNA: TGCAGTGCTAGAGGGGACATTAGAGAGACCCAGTACTTC.

This clonotype turned up a few times. The rearrangement joins TRBV12-3 or TRBV12-4 to TRBJ2-7; 7 bases line up with TRBD1. The CDR3 has 11 amino acids. V trimming: 5 bases; J trimming: 6 bases; junction bases outside the gene matches: 1. CDR3 in amino acids: CASSHRGEQYF. In DNA form, the CDR3 reads TGTGCCAGCAGTCACAGGGGCGAGCAGTACTTC.

This clonotype was observed at least ten times. The rearrangement links TRBV20-1 to TRBJ2-5; 7 bases map to TRBD1. Germline V lookup: CDR1 DFQATT, CDR2 SNEGSKA (reference sequence). The V gene end was trimmed by 3 bases and the J gene end by 2 bases; junction bases not matched to a gene: 0. The CDR3 length is 12 residues. The CDR3: CSARTGQETQYF. The CDR3 region has the DNA TGCAGTGCTAGGACAGGGCAAGAGACCCAGTACTTC.

The chain couples TRBV27 to TRBJ2-2; no reliable D call. This CDR3 is built from 14 residues. V was shortened by 5 bases and J by 8 bases, with 15 bases between the two germline ends. Germline V gives CDR1 MNHEY, CDR2 SMNVEV (reference sequence). The CDR3 DNA sequence: TGTGCCAGCAGTATGTTTGGACCCTCGGGGGAGCTGTTTTTT. Its translation: CASSMFGPSGELFF.

The chain carries TRBV5-4 and TRBJ2-5, with TRBD2 matching over 9 bases. Trimming at V came to 0 bases and at J to 2 bases, leaving 5 bases not matched to a gene. There are 16 residues in the CDR3. Germline-derived CDR1 and CDR2 are SGHNT and YYREEE (reference sequence). The CDR3 sequence: CASSLGSGGVQETQYF. CDR3 nucleotides: TGTGCCAGCAGCTTGGGTAGCGGGGGTGTACAAGAGACCCAGTACTTC.

The genes are TRBV29-1 and TRBJ2-3, with TRBD2 matching 9 bases. CDR1 is SQVTM and CDR2 is ANQGSEA in the germline V gene. The CDR3 loop spans 13 amino acids. Unmatched junction bases numbered 4, after V lost 3 bases and J lost 6 bases. The CDR3 DNA reads as TGCAGCGTTGAGGGACTAGCAGCCGATACGCAGTATTTT. This codes for CSVEGLAADTQYF.

V and J are TRBV7-9 and TRBJ2-3; D is unresolved. V lost 5 bases and J lost 12, with 6 bases in between. Germline CDR1 SEHNR, CDR2 FQNEAQ (reference sequence). The CDR3 is made up of 9 amino acids. The CDR3 here is CASSPSQYF. CDR3 bases: TGTGCCAGCAGCCCAAGCCAGTATTTT.

This rearrangement joins TRBV14 to TRBJ2-1, with D possibly matching TRBD1 (5 bases). Trimming took off 1 base at V and 3 bases at J, with 13 bases between the two ends. The CDR3 length is 16 residues. The V gene's germline CDR1 is SGHDN and CDR2 FVKESK. The CDR3 is CASSQGRRGIYNEQFF. Written as DNA, the CDR3 is TGTGCCAGCAGCCAAGGTCGTAGGGGAATCTACAATGAGCAGTTCTTC.

The rearrangement uses TRBV20-1 and TRBJ1-6, with D perhaps TRBD1 (6 bases). V lost 2 bases to trimming and J lost 8 bases, with 7 bases between them. Per the germline V gene, CDR1 is DFQATT and CDR2 is SNEGSKA (reference sequence). The CDR3 extends over 12 amino acids. Here the CDR3 reads CSARQGYSPLHF. The CDR3 region has the DNA TGCAGTGCTAGACAGGGGTATTCACCCCTCCACTTT.

This clonotype was picked up many times. The genes are TRBV20-1 and TRBJ2-2, with D maybe TRBD1 (6 bases). V lost 6 bases to trimming and J lost 0 bases, with 14 bases between them. Germline V CDR1 and CDR2: DFQATT, SNEGSKA (reference sequence). This CDR3 has 15 amino acids. CDR3 DNA sequence: TGCAGTGCGCAGTGGGGGCAGTCGAACACCGGGGAGCTGTTTTTT. Its protein is CSAQWGQSNTGELFF.